The rows below give T cell receptor beta chains drawn from one sample of a study of identical twins. One entry per CDR3 protein results from TCRdb running MiXCR on the 5' RACE reads. The table shows some 730,000 distinct CDR3 sequences, with around a sixth occurring only once. These same records also appear under a second study, on T cells expressing NK-cell markers.

Sequenced sample: PBMCs. The receptor source for this set is a woman younger than 30 in good health. Each CDR3 is given with its conserved first and last residue. A D gene is named only where the DNA matches it firmly. For some rows the clone size is stated as once, few or many, or as a class when expanded; others skip it.

TGTGCCAGCAGATCCGAGCTTATGGGCACAGATACGCAGTATTTT	CASRSELMGTDTQYF	once	TRBV3-1	TRBJ2-3	.
TGCAGCGTTTCTGAGGACACCGCCTACGAGCAGTACTTC	CSVSEDTAYEQYF	.	TRBV29-1	TRBJ2-7	.
TGCAGTGCTAGATCTAGGGACTACACAGATACGCAGTATTTT	CSARSRDYTDTQYF	.	TRBV20-1	TRBJ2-3	TRBD2
TGTGCCACCCGTACGGGGGTAGGGAATGAGCAGTTCTTC	CATRTGVGNEQFF	few	TRBV27	TRBJ2-1	.
TGCAGTGCTAGAGCAGCGGGCCGCACAGATACGCAGTATTTT	CSARAAGRTDTQYF	many	TRBV20-1	TRBJ2-3	.
TGTGCCAGCTCACCTCGGGGGACAGGAGATACGCAGTATTTT	CASSPRGTGDTQYF	.	TRBV18	TRBJ2-3	TRBD1
TGCAGCGTTTTCACAGGGCGTCTGAACACTGAAGCTTTCTTT	CSVFTGRLNTEAFF	.	TRBV29-1	TRBJ1-1	.
TGTGCCATCAGTGAGGGGGGGCCCTACGAGCAGTACTTC	CAISEGGPYEQYF	.	TRBV10-3	TRBJ2-7	.
TGTGCCAGCAGTGCCCCGGCCGAGCAGTACTTC	CASSAPAEQYF	.	TRBV6-1	TRBJ2-7	.
TGTGCCAGTAGCTTCTCCGGGACAGGTGGCGCTTTCTTT	CASSFSGTGGAFF	.	TRBV19	TRBJ1-1	TRBD1
TGTGCCAGCAGACAAGCGGGGTCCCAAGAGACCCAGTACTTC	CASRQAGSQETQYF	few	TRBV12-3/TRBV12-4	TRBJ2-5	TRBD2
TGCGCCAGCAGCTGGGACCATTCAGATACGCAGTATTTT	CASSWDHSDTQYF	.	TRBV5-1	TRBJ2-3	.
TGTGCCAGCAGTTGGGCCCTGCTCCCGGCGGACACCGGGGAGCTGTTTTTT	CASSWALLPADTGELFF	once	TRBV6-2/TRBV6-3	TRBJ2-2	.
TGTGCCAGCAATTTCGACAGGGTTTACGAGCAGTACTTC	CASNFDRVYEQYF	few	TRBV6-5	TRBJ2-7	TRBD1
TGTGCCAGCAGTTACCCCGGCCAGTCAAAGGGGTACTTC	CASSYPGQSKGYF	few	TRBV6-2/TRBV6-3	TRBJ2-7	.
TGCAGTGCTAGAGGTCCGACAGGAGAAGCTTTCTTT	CSARGPTGEAFF	few	TRBV20-1	TRBJ1-1	.
TGTGCCAGCAGCTTAACACAGGGGAACTACAATGAGCAGTTCTTC	CASSLTQGNYNEQFF	few	TRBV7-2	TRBJ2-1	TRBD1
TGCAGTGCTAGAAAACAGGTATCCTACGAGCAGTACTTC	CSARKQVSYEQYF	.	TRBV20-1	TRBJ2-7	.
TGTGCCTGGAGTGACCTGGGAGGCACTGAAGCTTTCTTT	CAWSDLGGTEAFF	once	TRBV30	TRBJ1-1	.
TGTGCCAGCAGCCCGGGACTAGCGGTGAGAGATACGCAGTATTTT	CASSPGLAVRDTQYF	few	TRBV9	TRBJ2-3	TRBD2
TGTGCCAGCAGCCAAGATGTGGGGGAAAGCTCCTACGAGCAGTACTTC	CASSQDVGESSYEQYF	.	TRBV4-2	TRBJ2-7	.
TGCAGTGCTAGTGATGGTAATGAGCAGTTCTTC	CSASDGNEQFF	many	TRBV20-1	TRBJ2-1	.
TGTGCCAGCAGCGTAGATACAGGAAACTATGGCTACACCTTC	CASSVDTGNYGYTF	.	TRBV9	TRBJ1-2	.
TGCGCCAGCAGCTCAGATAATACGCAGTATTTT	CASSSDNTQYF	.	TRBV5-1	TRBJ2-3	.
TGTGCCAGCAGTCTTACAGGGCGGGACACGCAAGAGACCCAGTACTTC	CASSLTGRDTQETQYF	few	TRBV7-8	TRBJ2-5	.
TGTGCCAGCAGCTTACCTAGCGGGGGGGAGAGCTCCTACGAGCAGTACTTC	CASSLPSGGESSYEQYF	.	TRBV7-8	TRBJ2-7	TRBD2
TGTGCCAGCAGTGAAGCGGTCAGGGTAGGCTACACCTTC	CASSEAVRVGYTF	.	TRBV6-1	TRBJ1-2	.
TGTGCCAGCAGTTTAGAGGGAAAGGTCTACACCTTC	CASSLEGKVYTF	.	TRBV12-3/TRBV12-4	TRBJ1-2	.
TGTGCCAGCAATCCCTCTCGAGGGGTAGATACGCAGTATTTT	CASNPSRGVDTQYF	few	TRBV27	TRBJ2-3	.
TGTGCCAGCAGCTTAGAACGTACGGATGGCTACACCTTC	CASSLERTDGYTF	.	TRBV7-9	TRBJ1-2	.
TGTGCCAGCAGAAGGACAAGCTGGGGAACTGAAGCTTTCTTT	CASRRTSWGTEAFF	few	TRBV12-3/TRBV12-4	TRBJ1-1	.
TGTGCCAGCAGTTACTCCCCCTCTGGGGAAAAACTGTTTTTT	CASSYSPSGEKLFF	.	TRBV6-5	TRBJ1-4	.
TGTGCCATCAGGGGACGGGTCGAGCAGTACTTC	CAIRGRVEQYF	.	TRBV10-3	TRBJ2-7	.
TGTGCCTTCCTGAGGCAGGGCACTGAAGCTTTCTTT	CAFLRQGTEAFF	.	TRBV30	TRBJ1-1	.
TGTGCCAGCAGTACTGACTGGAACACCGGGGAGCTGTTTTTT	CASSTDWNTGELFF	.	TRBV25-1	TRBJ2-2	.
TGTGCCAGCAGTTACGGGACGGGACAGCCCCAGCATTTT	CASSYGTGQPQHF	.	TRBV6-5	TRBJ1-5	.
TGCGCCAGCAGTGGACAGGGGACAGGGCAGTACTTC	CASSGQGTGQYF	few	TRBV10-2	TRBJ2-7	TRBD1
TGTGCCAGCAGTTCGTCAGGGGTCGGGGCCAACGTCCTGACTTTC	CASSSSGVGANVLTF	few	TRBV12-3/TRBV12-4	TRBJ2-6	.
TGTGCCAGCAGGAGGGATTTTACCGGGGAGCTGTTTTTT	CASRRDFTGELFF	.	TRBV28	TRBJ2-2	.
TGTGCCAGCAGCCCCTGGCGAAATATCCAAGAGACCCAGTACTTC	CASSPWRNIQETQYF	.	TRBV9	TRBJ2-5	.
TGTGCCAGCAGGGCCGGGAGCTATGGCTACACCTTC	CASRAGSYGYTF	.	TRBV5-6	TRBJ1-2	.
TGTGCCACCAGCAAGGGGTTAACAGAGACCCAGTACTTC	CATSKGLTETQYF	many	TRBV15	TRBJ2-5	.
TGCGCCAGCGACTCCACAGGGAACTCCTATGGCTACACCTTC	CASDSTGNSYGYTF	.	TRBV5-1	TRBJ1-2	.
TGTGCCAGCAGTGCGCTCCCGGGACTAGCGGGGGTAAAGGAGCAGTTCTTC	CASSALPGLAGVKEQFF	.	TRBV6-4	TRBJ2-1	TRBD2
TGTGCCAGCAGCCCCCCCCGACAGAGGTGGTCCTACGAGCAGTACTTC	CASSPPRQRWSYEQYF	.	TRBV5-6	TRBJ2-7	.
TGCGCCAGCAGCTTGAGGGACAGCAGGATTTCCTACGAGCAGTACTTC	CASSLRDSRISYEQYF	.	TRBV5-1	TRBJ2-7	TRBD1